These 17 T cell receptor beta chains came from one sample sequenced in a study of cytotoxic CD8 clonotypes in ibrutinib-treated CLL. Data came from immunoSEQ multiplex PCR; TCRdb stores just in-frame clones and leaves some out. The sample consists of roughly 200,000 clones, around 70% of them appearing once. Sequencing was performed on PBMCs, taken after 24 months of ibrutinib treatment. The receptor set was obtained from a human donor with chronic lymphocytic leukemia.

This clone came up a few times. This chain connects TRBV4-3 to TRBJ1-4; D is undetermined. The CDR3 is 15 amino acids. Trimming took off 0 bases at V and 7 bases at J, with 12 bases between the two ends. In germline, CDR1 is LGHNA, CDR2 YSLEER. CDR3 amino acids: CASSQDRQAGEKLFF. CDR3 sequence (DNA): TGCGCCAGCAGCCAAGACAGGCAGGCTGGTGAAAAACTGTTTTTT.

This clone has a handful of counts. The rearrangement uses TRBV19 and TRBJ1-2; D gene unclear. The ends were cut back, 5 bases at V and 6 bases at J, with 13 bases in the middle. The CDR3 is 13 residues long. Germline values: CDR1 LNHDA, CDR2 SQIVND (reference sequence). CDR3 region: CASSATTEDGYTF. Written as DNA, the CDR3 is TGTGCCAGTAGTGCCACAACAGAAGATGGCTACACCTTC.

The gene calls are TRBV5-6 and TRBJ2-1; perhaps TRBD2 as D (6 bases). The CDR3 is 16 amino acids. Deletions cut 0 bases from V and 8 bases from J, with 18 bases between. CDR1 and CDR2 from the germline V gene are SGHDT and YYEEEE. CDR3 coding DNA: TGTGCCAGCAGCTTGGTTTCTGGCGGGATATACGATGAGCAGTTCTTC. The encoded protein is CASSLVSGGIYDEQFF. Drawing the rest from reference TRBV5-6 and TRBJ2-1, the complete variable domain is DAGVTQSPTHLIKTRGQQVTLRCSPKSGHDTVSWYQQALGQGPQFIFQYYEEEERQRGNFPDRFSGHQFPNYSSELNVNALLLGDSALYLCASSLVSGGIYDEQFFGPGTRLTVL.

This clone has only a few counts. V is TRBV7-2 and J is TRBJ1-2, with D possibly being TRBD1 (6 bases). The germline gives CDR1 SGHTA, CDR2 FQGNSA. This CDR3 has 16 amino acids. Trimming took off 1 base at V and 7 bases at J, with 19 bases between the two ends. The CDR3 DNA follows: TGTGCCAGCAGCTTAGGGTCCGACCCAGGGGTAGGTGGCTACACCTTC. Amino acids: CASSLGSDPGVGGYTF.

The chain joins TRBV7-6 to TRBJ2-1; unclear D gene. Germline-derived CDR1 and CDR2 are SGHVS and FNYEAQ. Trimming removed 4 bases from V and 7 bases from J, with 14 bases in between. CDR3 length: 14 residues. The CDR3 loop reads CASSSHSVRNEQFF. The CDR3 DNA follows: TGTGCCAGCAGCTCCCACTCAGTTCGGAATGAGCAGTTCTTC.

This chain's CDR3 is CASSPDRANQPQHF. As DNA, the CDR3 is TGTGCCAGCAGTCCGGACAGGGCAAATCAGCCCCAGCATTTT. The rearrangement links TRBV6-6 to TRBJ1-5, with 8 bases aligning to TRBD1. Germline V gene lookup returns CDR1 MNHNY and CDR2 SVGAGI (reference sequence). With 5 bases clipped from V and 4 bases from J, the junction kept 4 bases outside the gene matches. CDR3 length equals 14 residues.

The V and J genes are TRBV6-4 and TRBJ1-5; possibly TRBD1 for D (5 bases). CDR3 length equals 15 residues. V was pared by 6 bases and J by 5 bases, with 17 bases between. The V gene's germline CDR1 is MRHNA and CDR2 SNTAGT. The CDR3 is CASSPGHAGHQPQHF. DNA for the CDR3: TGTGCCAGCAGCCCTGGACACGCGGGGCATCAGCCCCAGCATTTT.

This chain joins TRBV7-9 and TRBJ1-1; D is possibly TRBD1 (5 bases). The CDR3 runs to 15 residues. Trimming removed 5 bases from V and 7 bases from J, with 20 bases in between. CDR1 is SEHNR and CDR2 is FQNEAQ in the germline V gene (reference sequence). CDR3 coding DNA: TGTGCCAGCAGCGCCGTTGCCGGGGGATTCTTTGAAGCTTTCTTT. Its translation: CASSAVAGGFFEAFF. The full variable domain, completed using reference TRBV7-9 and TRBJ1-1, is DTGVSQNPRHKITKRGQNVTFRCDPISEHNRLYWYRQTLGQGPEFLTYFQNEAQLEKSRLLSDRFSAERPKGSFSTLEIQRTEQGDSAMYLCASSAVAGGFFEAFFGQGTRLTVV.

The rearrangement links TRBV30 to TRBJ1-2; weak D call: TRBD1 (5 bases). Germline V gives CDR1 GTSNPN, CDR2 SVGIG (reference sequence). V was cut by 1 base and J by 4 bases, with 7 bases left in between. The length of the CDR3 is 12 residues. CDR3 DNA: TGTGCCTGGAGTGGGGGCCTCTATGGCTACACCTTC. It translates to CAWSGGLYGYTF.

The CDR3 loop reads CASSLGGSGYEQYF. Written as DNA, the CDR3 is TGCGCCAGCAGCTTGGGGGGGAGTGGATACGAGCAGTACTTC. This chain joins TRBV5-1 and TRBJ2-7; the D call may be TRBD1 or TRBD2 (5 bases each). The germline V and J ends were trimmed by 0 bases and 4 bases, with 11 bases remaining between them. The CDR3 length is 14 residues. In germline, CDR1 is SGHRS, CDR2 YFSETQ.

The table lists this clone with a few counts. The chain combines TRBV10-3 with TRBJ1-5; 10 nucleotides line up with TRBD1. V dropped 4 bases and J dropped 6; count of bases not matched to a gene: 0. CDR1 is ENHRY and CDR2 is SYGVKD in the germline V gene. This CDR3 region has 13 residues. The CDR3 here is CAISGTGGQPQHF. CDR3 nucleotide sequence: TGTGCCATCAGTGGGACAGGGGGTCAGCCCCAGCATTTT.

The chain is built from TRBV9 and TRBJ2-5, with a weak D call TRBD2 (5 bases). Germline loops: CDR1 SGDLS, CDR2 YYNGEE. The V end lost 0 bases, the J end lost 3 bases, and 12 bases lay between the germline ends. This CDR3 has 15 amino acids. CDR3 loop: CASSVALDGEETQYF. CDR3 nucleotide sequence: TGTGCCAGCAGCGTAGCTTTGGACGGGGAAGAGACCCAGTACTTC.

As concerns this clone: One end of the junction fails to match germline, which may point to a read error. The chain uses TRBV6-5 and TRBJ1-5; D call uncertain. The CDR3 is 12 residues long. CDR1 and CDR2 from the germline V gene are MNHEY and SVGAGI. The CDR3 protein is CASGYSTQPQHF. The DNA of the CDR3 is TGTGCCAGCGGTTATTCCACTCAGCCCCAGCATTTT.

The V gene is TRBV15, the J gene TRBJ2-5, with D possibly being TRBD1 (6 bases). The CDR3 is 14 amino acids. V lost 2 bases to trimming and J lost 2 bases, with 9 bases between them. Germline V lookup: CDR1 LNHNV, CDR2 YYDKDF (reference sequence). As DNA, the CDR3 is TGTGCCACCAGCAGACGAACAGGGCAAGAGACCCAGTACTTC. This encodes CATSRRTGQETQYF.

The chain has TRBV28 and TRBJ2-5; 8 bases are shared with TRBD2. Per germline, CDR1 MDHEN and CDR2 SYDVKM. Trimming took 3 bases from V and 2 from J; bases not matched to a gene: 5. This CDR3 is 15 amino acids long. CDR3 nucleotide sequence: TGTGCCAGCAGTTTCGTCACTAGCGGACAAGAGACCCAGTACTTC. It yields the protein CASSFVTSGQETQYF. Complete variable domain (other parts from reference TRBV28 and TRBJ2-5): DVKVTQSSRYLVKRTGEKVFLECVQDMDHENMFWYRQDPGLGLRLIYFSYDVKMKEKGDIPEGYSVSREKKERFSLILESASTNQTSMYLCASSFVTSGQETQYFGPGTRLLVL.

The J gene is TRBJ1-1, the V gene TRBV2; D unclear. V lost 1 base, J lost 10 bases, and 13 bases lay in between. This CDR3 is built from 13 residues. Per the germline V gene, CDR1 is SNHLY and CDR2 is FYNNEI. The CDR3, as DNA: TGTGCCAGCAGTGAAGACAGCAACGCGGGAGCTTTCTTT. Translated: CASSEDSNAGAFF.

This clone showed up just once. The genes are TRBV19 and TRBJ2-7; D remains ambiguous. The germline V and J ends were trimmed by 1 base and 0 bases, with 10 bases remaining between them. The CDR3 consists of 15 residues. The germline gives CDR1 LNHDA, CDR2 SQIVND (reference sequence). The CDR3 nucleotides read TGTGCCAGTAGTATAGTTTACGACACCTCCTACGAGCAGTACTTC. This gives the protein CASSIVYDTSYEQYF.